Presented here are 17 T cell receptor beta chains from one specimen sequenced in a study of cytomegalovirus exposure and HLA in healthy donors. The PCR had 60 Vbeta and 13 Jbeta primers. Clones were read by immunoSEQ multiplex PCR, and TCRdb kept only the in-frame ones, dropping some. The sample records around 140,000 clones, approximately 60% being singletons. The sequenced sample was PBMCs. These receptors came from a woman in her 40s in good health and CMV-seronegative.

There are a few counts of this clone. This sequence joins TRBV5-4 and TRBJ2-1; 8 bases are a match to TRBD2. Germline CDR1 SGHNT, CDR2 YYREEE (reference sequence). V was clipped by 4 bases and J by 4 bases; unmatched bases: 10. CDR3 size: 16 residues. The CDR3 DNA reads TGTGCCAGCAGCGGTAACCGGGGGGGCGGGTACAATGAGCAGTTCTTC. This gives the protein CASSGNRGGGYNEQFF.

This clone occurred once. The V and J genes are TRBV7-6 and TRBJ2-3; D is perhaps TRBD1 (6 bases). V lost 4 bases, J lost 0 bases, and 8 bases lay in between. The CDR3 is made up of 14 amino acids. CDR1 SGHVS and CDR2 FNYEAQ come from the germline V gene. In DNA, the CDR3 is TGTGCCAGCAGCTGCGGACAGAGCACAGATACGCAGTATTTT. Its protein is CASSCGQSTDTQYF.

The rearrangement uses TRBV10-3 and TRBJ1-2; possible D gene TRBD1, 6 bases. Germline assignment: CDR1 ENHRY and CDR2 SYGVKD. This CDR3 region has 15 residues. The ends were cut back, 6 bases at V and 2 bases at J, with 16 bases in the middle. The CDR3 DNA reads TGTGCCATCAGCCGATCGGGGGGCGAAAACTATGGCTACACCTTC. Encoded protein: CAISRSGGENYGYTF.

This clone was detected only a few times. The chain has TRBV19 and TRBJ1-6; TRBD1 might be the D (6 bases). The CDR3 spans 15 residues. Germline assignment: CDR1 LNHDA and CDR2 SQIVND (reference sequence). V shed 4 bases and J shed 7 bases, with 14 bases lying between them. CDR3 DNA: TGTGCCAGTAGTACTTGGGACATTCGAAATTCACCCCTCCACTTT. Its protein product is CASSTWDIRNSPLHF.

This chain uses TRBV7-8 with TRBJ1-5; 7 positions agree with TRBD1. Germline V gene lookup returns CDR1 SGHVS and CDR2 FQNEAQ. With 3 bases clipped from V and 7 bases from J, the junction kept 9 bases outside the gene matches. The CDR3 extends over 15 amino acids. The CDR3 is CASSLDRTGLQPQHF. CDR3 sequence (DNA): TGTGCCAGCAGCTTGGACAGGACGGGGCTGCAGCCCCAGCATTTT.

The V and J genes are TRBV5-1 and TRBJ2-3, with TRBD2 identical over 16 bases. V shed 4 bases and J 5 bases; nucleotides not matched to a gene: 7. This CDR3 has 17 residues. Per the germline V gene, CDR1 is SGHRS and CDR2 is YFSETQ. CDR3 DNA: TGCGCCAGCAGCCCGGGACTAGCGGGGGGGCCTCAAGATACGCAGTATTTT. This codes for CASSPGLAGGPQDTQYF.

The rearrangement links TRBV5-1 to TRBJ1-2; no clear D. CDR1 is SGHRS and CDR2 is YFSETQ in the germline V gene. V dropped 7 bases and J dropped 2 bases, with 9 bases sitting between them. The CDR3 spans 12 residues. The CDR3 spells CASSEQNYGYTF. The DNA of the CDR3 is TGCGCCAGCTCTGAACAAAACTATGGCTACACCTTC. The full variable domain, rest sourced from reference TRBV5-1 and TRBJ1-2, is KAGVTQTPRYLIKTRGQQVTLSCSPISGHRSVSWYQQTPGQGLQFLFEYFSETQRNKGNFPGRFSGRQFSNSRSEMNVSTLELGDSALYLCASSEQNYGYTFGSGTRLTVV.

The genes are TRBV5-1 and TRBJ2-1; 11 bases fit TRBD1. V gave up 4 bases and J gave up 3 bases; unmatched junction bases: 6. The CDR3 has 16 residues. The germline V gene encodes CDR1 SGHRS and CDR2 YFSETQ. CDR3 DNA sequence: TGCGCCAGCAGCCCCACCGGGACAGGGGGCTACAATGAGCAGTTCTTC. Translated: CASSPTGTGGYNEQFF.

The chain recombines TRBV9 with TRBJ2-4, with a possible D match to TRBD1 (6 bases). The CDR3 runs to 14 residues. Trimming removed 4 bases from V and 8 bases from J, with 16 bases in between. CDR1 and CDR2 (germline): SGDLS, YYNGEE. CDR3 sequence (DNA): TGTGCCAGCAGCTATACAGGGTTAGGGGACATTCAGTACTTC. Its translation: CASSYTGLGDIQYF.

This chain links TRBV11-3 with TRBJ2-2, with D maybe TRBD2 (6 bases). Looked up from germline, CDR1 is SGHNT and CDR2 is YENEEA. Trimming shortened V by 3 bases and J by 4 bases, and 12 bases separated the two germline ends. This CDR3 has 15 amino acids. The CDR3, as DNA: TGTGCCAGCAGCTTTAACCGGGGGAGCACCGGGGAGCTGTTTTTT. Amino acid sequence: CASSFNRGSTGELFF.

This chain links TRBV5-6 with TRBJ2-3, with 7 bases that match TRBD2. The CDR3 sequence is 15 residues long. Germline CDR1 reads SGHDT; CDR2 reads YYEEEE. V was pared by 3 bases and J by 1 base, with 5 bases of the junction left unmatched. This CDR3 reads CASSWGTTRTDTQYF. The CDR3 DNA is TGTGCCAGCAGCTGGGGGACTACCCGCACAGATACGCAGTATTTT.

The chain employs TRBV7-3 and TRBJ1-6, with 9 bases lining up with TRBD1. V dropped 2 bases and J dropped 3; count of bases not matched to a gene: 5. Germline-derived CDR1 and CDR2 are SGHTA and FQGTGA. The CDR3 has 17 residues. The CDR3 here is CASSLLGQGYYNSPLHF. The CDR3 nucleotides are TGTGCCAGCAGCTTACTGGGACAGGGATACTATAATTCACCCCTCCACTTT.

The chain employs TRBV5-4 and TRBJ1-5; 9 bases are shared with TRBD1. This CDR3 is built from 15 residues. With 3 bases clipped from V and 3 bases from J, the junction kept 4 bases outside the gene matches. Germline CDR1 is SGHNT and CDR2 is YYREEE (reference sequence). The CDR3 protein is CASSSGTGNNQPQHF. The CDR3 coding sequence is TGTGCCAGCAGCTCCGGGACAGGGAACAATCAGCCCCAGCATTTT.

The V gene is TRBV29-1, the J gene TRBJ2-7; the D gene is possibly TRBD1 (6 bases). The CDR3 is 11 amino acids. Deletions cut 7 bases from V and 2 bases from J, with 9 bases between. Germline CDR1 and CDR2: SQVTM and ANQGSEA. CDR3 nucleotide sequence: TGCAGCGCTGGACAGACCTACGAGCAGTACTTC. Translated: CSAGQTYEQYF.

This clone was detected only a few times. The same CDR3 also results from other DNA sequences found in this sample. The chain recombines TRBV28 with TRBJ2-7; a weak D match, TRBD1 (5 bases). V was cut by 7 bases and J by 2 bases, with 18 bases left in between. CDR3 length: 15 residues. Germline V gene data show CDR1 as MDHEN and CDR2 as SYDVKM. The CDR3 loop reads CASIGAVSGPYEQYF. CDR3 nucleotide sequence: TGTGCCAGCATTGGGGCAGTGTCCGGCCCCTACGAGCAGTACTTC. Using reference TRBV28 and TRBJ2-7 for the parts outside the CDR3, the full variable domain is DVKVTQSSRYLVKRTGEKVFLECVQDMDHENMFWYRQDPGLGLRLIYFSYDVKMKEKGDIPEGYSVSREKKERFSLILESASTNQTSMYLCASIGAVSGPYEQYFGPGTRLTVT.

This clone was counted only a few times. The rearrangement links TRBV5-6 to TRBJ1-1; D is undetermined. Trimming pared 3 bases from V and 0 bases from J, leaving 15 bases between. The germline V gene has CDR1 SGHDT and CDR2 YYEEEE. The CDR3 has 16 residues. CDR3 region: CASSYRLQLLNTEAFF. CDR3 sequence (DNA): TGTGCCAGCAGCTATAGACTACAGCTCCTGAACACTGAAGCTTTCTTT.

The chain combines TRBV2 with TRBJ2-7; TRBD1 matches 9 bases. Germline CDR1 SNHLY, CDR2 FYNNEI. J gave up 3 bases and V 2 bases, and 11 bases lay outside the gene matches. The CDR3 loop spans 17 amino acids. The CDR3 is CASSERGQGSLGYEQYF. The CDR3 DNA sequence: TGTGCCAGCAGTGAAAGGGGACAGGGAAGCCTCGGCTACGAGCAGTACTTC.